This record covers a single TCR beta chain. Its specificity is not known. With 60 Vbeta and 13 Jbeta primers, the PCR was carried out. Under the authors' procedure: The count from a later analysis was some 76 million unique TCR beta chains, about 10 million of them shared. Some clones are missing from TCRdb's copy, which holds only in-frame ones; the method was immunoSEQ multiplex PCR. The V and J calls and clone size are taken from that table; D and trimming were inferred from the DNA. The sample contains around 210,000 clones, 78% of which appear only once. These data belong to a study of cytomegalovirus exposure and HLA in healthy donors. Study-wide background: Among the 398 genotyped donors, 81% were placed in the Caucasian-associated ancestry cluster.

Study-level points and caveats: It was reported that TCR beta sequences correctly inferred the HLA-A and HLA-B alleles for most subjects. In a later analysis, parvovirus B19, influenza, CMV and Epstein-Barr virus appeared linked to several top co-occurrence clusters.

This CDR3 comprises 17 residues. Germline V lookup: CDR1 SGHRS, CDR2 YFSETQ. V shed 4 bases, J shed 4 bases, and the junction held 12 bases outside the gene matches. J is TRBJ2-1 and V is TRBV5-1; 9 positions agree with TRBD2. This clonotype was sampled from a boy under 18 in good health and CMV-seronegative. Sequencing was done on a sample of PBMCs. CDR3 sequence reads: CASSPRTSELSYNEQFF. For the CDR3, the DNA is TGCGCCAGCAGCCCTCGGACTAGCGAACTCTCTTACAATGAGCAGTTCTTC.